A single sample gave rise to the 23 T cell receptor beta chains below, sequenced in a study of T cells after yellow fever vaccination (dated by TCRdb to between 2018 and 2021). In light of the paper, this sample's treatment or condition label describes: live attenuated yellow fever vaccine strain. Library method: 5' RACE. Sequencer: Illumina HiSeq 2500. The public reads were reprocessed in TCRdb via fastp at Q25 and MiXCR, keeping in-frame beta chains. Rows are unified per CDR3 protein, each entry keeping the most common DNA and genes. This sample lists 300,000 to 400,000 distinct CDR3 sequences; about 9.5% were detected once. The ten largest clones capture approximately 18% of the sample. Source: PBMCs, taken on the day of the first yellow fever vaccination. Receptor source: a young man who received the YFV17D yellow fever vaccine.

This sequence joins TRBV6-2 or TRBV6-3 and TRBJ2-3; 9 positions match TRBD1. This CDR3 contains 16 residues. Trimming took 5 bases from V and 3 from J; bases not matched to a gene: 9. The germline CDR1 and CDR2 sequences are MNHEY and SVGEGT. This chain's CDR3 is CASSRSGTGSTDTQYF. The CDR3 DNA is TGTGCCAGCAGTCGATCCGGGACAGGGTCTACAGATACGCAGTATTTT.

This clonotype has just a few counts. V is TRBV12-3 or TRBV12-4 and J is TRBJ2-3; 10 bases fit TRBD2. The CDR3 is made up of 16 amino acids. V gave up 4 bases and J gave up 2 bases; unmatched junction bases: 6. CDR3 sequence: CASSSLSGGTTDTQYF. In DNA form, the CDR3 reads TGTGCCAGCAGTTCCCTTAGCGGGGGGACCACAGATACGCAGTATTTT.

This clonotype was observed a few times. Here the CDR3 reads CASSFSENTGELFF. The CDR3 bases are TGTGCCAGCAGTTTCTCCGAGAACACCGGGGAGCTGTTTTTT. The chain couples TRBV27 to TRBJ2-2; D is uncertain. CDR3 length: 14 residues. V lost 3 bases and J lost 1, with 6 bases in between. Germline CDR1 and CDR2: MNHEY and SMNVEV (reference sequence).

The sample holds a few counts of this clonotype. The rearrangement links TRBV5-1 to TRBJ2-1; 13 bases match TRBD2. The CDR3 sequence is 17 residues long. Trimming removed 0 bases from V and 4 bases from J; junction bases left unmatched: 4. Germline CDR1 reads SGHRS; CDR2 reads YFSETQ. The CDR3 DNA is TGCGCCAGCAGCTTGGGGGAGACTAGCGGGGGGTACAATGAGCAGTTCTTC. This translates into CASSLGETSGGYNEQFF.

This clonotype was picked up many times. DNA for the CDR3: TGTGCCAGCAGCCCAAGCGGGGGTATTAACAATGAGCAGTTCTTC. Translated, it gives CASSPSGGINNEQFF. The chain combines TRBV7-3 with TRBJ2-1; TRBD2 aligns across 8 bases. The CDR3 runs 15 residues. J lost 5 bases, V lost 5 bases, and 8 bases had no gene match. Looked up from germline, CDR1 is SGHTA and CDR2 is FQGTGA.

The gene calls are TRBV5-1 and TRBJ2-7; D is unresolved. In germline, CDR1 is SGHRS, CDR2 YFSETQ. The CDR3 runs to 14 residues. V was clipped by 0 bases and J by 4 bases, with 11 bases between them. The CDR3 loop is CASSLAGPGYEQYV. CDR3 DNA sequence: TGCGCCAGCAGCTTGGCCGGGCCAGGTTACGAGCAGTACGTC.

This clonotype was counted between two and nine times. This chain uses TRBV21-1 with TRBJ2-1; the D segment call TRBD2 is taken from the table without a DNA check. TRBV21-1 is flagged as a pseudogene. This CDR3 spans 17 amino acids. The CDR3 DNA is TGTGCCAGCAGCAAAAGAGGGCCGGGGTTTGCCTACAATGAGCAGTTCTTC. This encodes CASSKRGPGFAYNEQFF.

This clonotype has more than one count but fewer than ten. The rearrangement joins TRBV2 to TRBJ2-1; D remains ambiguous. V was pared by 7 bases and J by 0 bases, with 13 bases between. This CDR3 has 15 amino acids. CDR1 and CDR2 from the germline V gene are SNHLY and FYNNEI. The DNA for the CDR3 is TGTGCCAGCATAGCTTCAAGGAACTCCTACAATGAGCAGTTCTTC. As protein: CASIASRNSYNEQFF. Filled out from reference TRBV2 and TRBJ2-1, the complete variable domain reads EPEVTQTPSHQVTQMGQEVILRCVPISNHLYFYWYRQILGQKVEFLVSFYNNEISEKSEIFDDQFSVERPDGSNFTLKIRSTKLEDSAMYFCASIASRNSYNEQFFGPGTRLTVL.

As to this clonotype: Just one base apart from a much larger clone, this may be a read error. This chain uses TRBV12-3 or TRBV12-4 with TRBJ2-5, with 9 bases lining up with TRBD2. The CDR3 covers 16 residues. With V trimmed by 2 bases and J by 7 bases, 11 bases remained unmatched. CDR3 bases: TGTGCCAGCAGTTTATCGGGGTTTAGCGGGGGAAGGACCCAGTACTTC. Its translation: CASSLSGFSGGRTQYF.

The genes are TRBV5-1 and TRBJ2-7; either TRBD1 or TRBD2 may fit D (6 bases each). With 0 bases removed from V and 5 bases from J, the gap between germline ends came to 9 bases. Germline CDR1 and CDR2: SGHRS and YFSETQ. The CDR3 contains 13 residues. CDR3 nucleotides: TGCGCCAGCAGCTTGGGGGGGGCCAACGAGCAGTACGTC. Translating it yields CASSLGGANEQYV.

This chain links TRBV27 with TRBJ1-5, with D uncertain. In germline, CDR1 is MNHEY, CDR2 SMNVEV (reference sequence). This CDR3 has 15 residues. V dropped 0 bases and J dropped 3 bases, with 9 bases sitting between them. This CDR3 reads CASSLSGRVNQPQHF. The CDR3 DNA reads TGTGCCAGCAGTTTATCCGGACGGGTCAATCAGCCCCAGCATTTT.

This clonotype was seen a handful of times. The CDR3 is CASTETGTDTQYF. DNA for the CDR3: TGTGCCAGCACCGAAACAGGCACAGATACGCAGTATTTT. The chain links TRBV6-1 to TRBJ2-3, with no clear D. The CDR3 is 13 amino acids. V lost 7 bases to trimming and J lost 1 base, with 9 bases between them. Per the germline V gene, CDR1 is MNHNS and CDR2 is SASEGT.

This clonotype was seen more than once but under ten times. This rearrangement joins TRBV7-9 to TRBJ2-7, with D uncertain. This CDR3 comprises 15 residues. V dropped 4 bases and J dropped 0 bases, with 13 bases sitting between them. Per germline, CDR1 SEHNR and CDR2 FQNEAQ (reference sequence). CDR3: CASSYAAGNSYEQYV. In DNA form, the CDR3 reads TGTGCCAGCAGCTATGCGGCAGGCAACTCCTACGAGCAGTACGTC.

Here the CDR3 DNA reads TGTGCCAGCAGTTTTCAAGCCTCACAAGAGACCCAGTACTTC. As protein: CASSFQASQETQYF. The chain combines TRBV28 with TRBJ2-5, with D uncertain. The germline V and J ends were trimmed by 3 bases and 2 bases, with 10 bases remaining between them. Germline V lookup: CDR1 MDHEN, CDR2 SYDVKM. The CDR3 spans 14 residues.

This clonotype has a handful of counts. J is TRBJ1-2 and V is TRBV12-3 or TRBV12-4; tentative D call: TRBD1 (6 bases). The CDR3 is made up of 12 amino acids. Trimming left V 6 bases short and J 5 bases short, with 10 bases between. CDR3 residues: CASSHTGYGYTF. The DNA of the CDR3 is TGTGCCAGCAGCCATACAGGGTATGGCTACACCTTC.

This clonotype was seen ten or more times. The rearrangement links TRBV20-1 to TRBJ1-2; D not resolved. The CDR3 is 14 residues long. Germline loops: CDR1 DFQATT, CDR2 SNEGSKA (reference sequence). V was cut by 0 bases and J by 4 bases, with 12 bases left in between. The CDR3 coding sequence is TGCAGTGCTAGAGATAGTTCCGGGCCCTATGGCTACACCTTC. Protein product: CSARDSSGPYGYTF.

This clonotype was seen ten or more times. The V gene is TRBV12-3 or TRBV12-4, the J gene TRBJ2-5; the D gene is possibly TRBD2 (5 bases). Trimming took off 6 bases at V and 2 bases at J, with 7 bases between the two ends. The CDR3 covers 12 residues. The DNA of the CDR3 is TGTGCCAGCAGAGGACTTCAAGAGACCCAGTACTTC. Protein: CASRGLQETQYF.

The chain employs TRBV3-1 and TRBJ2-5; D gene unclear. V was pared by 4 bases and J by 7 bases, with 7 bases between. This CDR3 is 11 amino acids long. From germline, CDR1 is LGHDT and CDR2 YNNKEL (reference sequence). The CDR3 loop reads CASSPGRTQYF. Written as DNA, the CDR3 is TGTGCCAGCAGCCCCGGTAGGACCCAGTACTTC.

This clonotype was detected a few times. The rearrangement links TRBV6-5 to TRBJ2-2; 11 bases agree with TRBD1. With V trimmed by 7 bases and J by 6 bases, 7 bases remained unmatched. CDR3 size: 15 residues. Germline V gene data show CDR1 as MNHEY and CDR2 as SVGAGI. CDR3 nucleotide sequence: TGTGCCAGCAAAGGACAGGGGGCGCTCCCCGGGGAGCTGTTTTTT. It encodes CASKGQGALPGELFF.

This clonotype has a handful of counts. This sequence joins TRBV9 and TRBJ2-5, with a possible D match to TRBD2 (5 bases). The V gene's germline CDR1 is SGDLS and CDR2 YYNGEE. The ends were cut back, 5 bases at V and 5 bases at J, with 13 bases in the middle. The CDR3 length is 13 residues. The CDR3 DNA sequence: TGTGCCAGCAGTGGCGGACTTCGGGAGACCCAGTACTTC. Its protein is CASSGGLRETQYF.

This rearrangement joins TRBV2 to TRBJ1-2; 8 nucleotides match TRBD1. Trimming took 6 bases from V and 8 from J; bases not matched to a gene: 8. Germline CDR1 and CDR2: SNHLY and FYNNEI. The CDR3 covers 13 residues. The CDR3: CASSPQGARGYTF. CDR3 bases: TGTGCCAGCAGCCCGCAGGGGGCCAGGGGCTACACCTTC.

A few counts support this clonotype. This chain joins TRBV27 and TRBJ2-3; 9 bases fit TRBD1. The junction had 7 bases not matched to a gene; V was cut back by 5 bases and J by 4 bases. Germline V gene lookup returns CDR1 MNHEY and CDR2 SMNVEV (reference sequence). This CDR3 contains 15 residues. The CDR3 DNA is TGTGCCAGCAGTGGACAGGGGCGACGGGCAGATACGCAGTATTTT. This codes for CASSGQGRRADTQYF.

This chain connects TRBV4-3 to TRBJ1-6, with a weak D call TRBD1 (5 bases). The V end was cut by 0 bases, the J end by 5 bases, with 8 bases between. Germline values: CDR1 LGHNA, CDR2 YSLEER. This CDR3 spans 15 amino acids. In DNA, the CDR3 is TGCGCCAGCAGCCAAGATGCCAGGGATAATTCACCCCTCCACTTT. It yields the protein CASSQDARDNSPLHF.